This TCR beta chain was observed in a study of CD8+ T cells in alopecia areata. V was trimmed by 0 bases and J by 1 base, leaving 4 bases between them. CDR3 length: 13 amino acids. Germline V gene lookup returns CDR1 SGHTA and CDR2 FQGNSA. Separation by sorting yielded CD4+ and CD8+ T cells from PBMCs. Reverse transcription of extracted RNA yielded cDNA, which provided the sequencing template. Method: immunoSEQ multiplex PCR; TCRdb's copy keeps in-frame clones and lacks some. The sample holds about 120,000 clones, 35% to 40% seen once. The origin of this receptor is a human donor with alopecia areata. The sequencing input was CD4+ T cells sorted from blood. The chain couples TRBV7-2 to TRBJ2-7; D unclear. This CDR3 is CASSLAGSYEQYF. The CDR3 DNA follows: TGTGCCAGCAGCTTAGCAGGGTCCTACGAGCAGTACTTC.